These 10 T cell receptor beta chains share one sample of origin, sequenced in a study of T cell responses to AZD1222 COVID-19 vaccine. The assay was immunoSEQ multiplex PCR, and TCRdb's table has in-frame clones only and misses some. In the table there are 150,000 to 200,000 clones, around 87% of which are singletons. Sequencing was performed on peripheral blood, taken on day 0 of MenACWY control vaccination. Receptors originate from an adult in good health.

V usage is TRBV28 and J usage is TRBJ2-2; 12 positions agree with TRBD2. After removal of 5 bases from V and 4 bases from J, the junction contained 2 bases not matched to a gene. The CDR3 has 15 residues. Germline lookup yields CDR1 MDHEN and CDR2 SYDVKM. CDR3 region: CASSLAGGPTGELFF. The CDR3, as DNA: TGTGCCAGCAGTCTAGCGGGAGGGCCCACCGGGGAGCTGTTTTTT.

V usage is TRBV3-1 (or the pseudogene TRBV3-2) and J usage is TRBJ1-1; D remains unclear. This CDR3 region has 15 residues. Trimming left V 4 bases short and J 1 base short, with 13 bases between. Germline values: CDR1 LGHDT, CDR2 YNNKEL (reference sequence). DNA for the CDR3: TGTGCCAGCAGCCCCCCCCCTCGGGGGAACACTGAAGCTTTCTTT. Amino acids: CASSPPPRGNTEAFF.

This clone appeared a single time. The CDR3 sequence is CASSFGVRETQYF. The CDR3 bases are TGTGCCAGCAGTTTCGGTGTCCGGGAGACCCAGTACTTC. The V gene is TRBV12-3 or TRBV12-4, the J gene TRBJ2-5; D is ambiguous. The V end lost 3 bases, the J end lost 5 bases, and 10 bases lay between the germline ends. The length of the CDR3 is 13 residues.

The CDR3 reads CASGLSSGIPTEAFF. The CDR3 coding sequence is TGTGCTAGTGGTTTGAGCTCAGGGATACCCACTGAAGCTTTCTTT. This rearrangement joins TRBV12-5 to TRBJ1-1, with a weak D call TRBD1 (5 bases). This CDR3 comprises 15 residues. CDR1 and CDR2 from the germline V gene are LGHNT and FRNRAP. The V end lost 2 bases, the J end lost 4 bases, and 14 bases lay between the germline ends. The full variable domain, in which reference TRBV12-5 and TRBJ1-1 provide the parts outside the CDR3, is DARVTQTPRHKVTEMGQEVTMRCQPILGHNTVFWYRQTMMQGLELLAYFRNRAPLDDSGMPKDRFSAEMPDATLATLKIQPSEPRDSAVYFCASGLSSGIPTEAFFGQGTRLTVV.

The rearrangement uses TRBV11-3 and TRBJ2-2; D is perhaps TRBD1 (5 bases). V was shortened by 1 base and J by 6 bases, with 12 bases between the two germline ends. Germline CDR1 is SGHNT and CDR2 is YENEEA. This CDR3 region has 15 residues. The CDR3 is CASSLGGGNAGELFF. The CDR3 DNA reads TGTGCCAGCAGCTTAGGGGGCGGAAACGCCGGGGAGCTGTTTTTT.

This chain joins TRBV9 and TRBJ2-7; 7 bases match TRBD1. This CDR3 comprises 14 residues. V lost 4 bases and J lost 1; bases outside the gene matches: 5. Looked up from germline, CDR1 is SGDLS and CDR2 is YYNGEE. CDR3 region: CASSREGASYEQYF. In DNA form, the CDR3 reads TGTGCCAGCAGCAGAGAGGGGGCATCCTACGAGCAGTACTTC.

The sample holds one count of this clone. The chain uses TRBV21-1 and TRBJ2-1; the table's D call of TRBD1 was not tested on the DNA. TRBV21-1 is termed a pseudogene. CDR3 length: 16 amino acids. The CDR3 sequence is CASSKGVARVPNEQFF. CDR3 in DNA: TGTGCCAGCAGCAAAGGGGTGGCCAGGGTTCCCAATGAGCAGTTCTTC.

The CDR3 sequence is CASSGTGGEAFF. Here the CDR3 DNA reads TGTGCCAGCAGTGGGACAGGGGGCGAAGCTTTCTTT. V usage is TRBV12-3 or TRBV12-4 and J usage is TRBJ1-1, with TRBD1 matching 12 bases. The J segment lost 8 bases and the V segment lost 5 bases, leaving 0 bases of the junction unmatched. The CDR3 has 12 amino acids.

This clone was recorded only once. J is TRBJ2-5 and V is TRBV7-2, with TRBD2 matching 11 bases. Germline V gene data show CDR1 as SGHTA and CDR2 as FQGNSA. V lost 4 bases and J lost 7; bases outside the gene matches: 14. This CDR3 comprises 17 residues. The CDR3 is CASSWKGLAGGGGTQYF. As DNA, the CDR3 is TGTGCCAGCAGCTGGAAGGGGCTAGCGGGGGGTGGCGGGACCCAGTACTTC.

The gene calls are TRBV28 and TRBJ2-3; 7 positions match TRBD2. With 6 bases clipped from V and 1 base from J, the junction kept 13 bases outside the gene matches. This CDR3 is 17 amino acids long. Germline V gives CDR1 MDHEN, CDR2 SYDVKM. CDR3 loop: CASRPGGAGTRTDTQYF. In DNA form, the CDR3 reads TGTGCCAGCAGGCCGGGTGGAGCGGGGACCCGCACAGATACGCAGTATTTT.